A single sample is the source of the 17 T cell receptor beta chains below, sequenced in a study of brain metastases from non-small cell lung cancer. This table comes from immunoSEQ multiplex PCR, and its TCRdb copy is limited to in-frame clones, with some not included. The sample carries about 2,400 clones, roughly 83% recorded once. The sequencing input was tumor-adjacent normal tissue. Receptors were obtained from a donor over 35 with non-small cell lung cancer.

This chain joins TRBV2 and TRBJ2-7; 7 nucleotides line up with TRBD2. From germline, CDR1 is SNHLY and CDR2 FYNNEI. Trimming at V came to 8 bases and at J to 3 bases, leaving 4 bases not matched to a gene. The CDR3 consists of 12 residues. CDR3 nucleotide sequence: TGTGCCAGCCTCGGCGGGGGCTACGAGCAGTACGTC. This encodes CASLGGGYEQYV.

The chain joins TRBV25-1 to TRBJ1-2; 7 nucleotides match TRBD1. Per the germline V gene, CDR1 is MGHDK and CDR2 is SYGVNS. The CDR3 runs 14 residues. The J segment lost 5 bases and the V segment lost 6 bases, leaving 9 bases of the junction unmatched. The CDR3 reads CASRGQSLFYGYTF. The CDR3, as DNA: TGTGCCAGCAGGGGACAGTCTTTATTTTATGGCTACACCTTC.

The rearrangement uses TRBV2 and TRBJ2-7, with TRBD1 identical over 7 bases. Germline assignment: CDR1 SNHLY and CDR2 FYNNEI. J was trimmed by 2 bases and V by 4 bases; bases with no gene match: 2. The CDR3 runs to 13 residues. The CDR3 region has the DNA TGTGCCAGCAGTGCCGGACAGGCCTACGAGCAGTACTTC. Its protein is CASSAGQAYEQYF.

Regarding this clone: Sequence at one end of the junction differs from germline and may be a read error. J is TRBJ2-3 and V is TRBV5-5; D gene ambiguous. The germline gives CDR1 SGHKS, CDR2 YYEKEE (reference sequence). The CDR3 loop spans 14 amino acids. The CDR3: CASSLLNSKDTQYF. CDR3 bases: TGTGCCAGCAGCTTGCTCAACAGCAAAGATACGCAGTATTTT.

V and J are TRBV6-2 or TRBV6-3 and TRBJ2-5; D is possibly TRBD1 or TRBD2 (5 bases each). The CDR3 runs 14 residues. The germline CDR1 and CDR2 sequences are MNHEY and SVGEGT. With 6 bases removed from V and 3 bases from J, the gap between germline ends came to 14 bases. CDR3 region: CASSAGTEEETQYF. Written as DNA, the CDR3 is TGTGCCAGCAGCGCTGGGACGGAAGAAGAGACCCAGTACTTC.

This clone has a single count. This rearrangement joins TRBV6-5 to TRBJ1-2; the match to TRBD1 covers 8 bases. Germline trimming cut 8 bases from V and 8 bases from J; bases unmatched to any gene: 7. Germline V gene sequence: CDR1 MNHEY, CDR2 SVGAGI. The CDR3 runs 12 residues. CDR3 nucleotides: TGTGCCAGCTTGACAGGGGTAGGCGGCTACACCTTC. This sequence encodes CASLTGVGGYTF.

This clone was recorded once. The genes are TRBV12-3 or TRBV12-4 and TRBJ2-2; D unclear. The CDR3 is 12 residues long. V dropped 3 bases and J dropped 6 bases, with 5 bases sitting between them. In nucleotides, the CDR3 is TGTGCCAGCAGTTTTAGTCCCGGGGAGCTGTTTTTT. It encodes CASSFSPGELFF.

The chain uses TRBV5-1 and TRBJ1-1; 9 bases line up with TRBD1. The junction had 7 bases not matched to a gene; V was cut back by 4 bases and J by 3 bases. Germline V gene sequence: CDR1 SGHRS, CDR2 YFSETQ. This CDR3 has 15 residues. As DNA, the CDR3 is TGCGCCAGCAGCCCAGGGACAGGGCGGGACACTGAAGCTTTCTTT. Amino acid sequence: CASSPGTGRDTEAFF.

The chain uses TRBV7-2 and TRBJ1-3; 9 nucleotides match TRBD1. CDR3 length equals 15 residues. V lost 5 bases, J lost 4 bases, and 6 bases stayed unmatched. Germline V gene lookup returns CDR1 SGHTA and CDR2 FQGNSA. The CDR3 sequence: CASSPGTGLGNTIYF. In DNA form, the CDR3 reads TGTGCCAGCAGCCCCGGGACAGGGCTCGGAAACACCATATATTTT.

The chain joins TRBV10-3 to TRBJ2-3; D possibly matches TRBD1 or TRBD2 (6 bases each). The CDR3 is made up of 14 amino acids. The V gene's germline CDR1 is ENHRY and CDR2 SYGVKD. Trimming took 10 bases from V and 2 from J, leaving 16 bases between them. The CDR3 DNA reads as TGTGCCACGACAGGACGGGAGCCCACAGATACGCAGTATTTT. It is translated as CATTGREPTDTQYF.

The gene calls are TRBV18 and TRBJ1-5, with D unclear. CDR1 is KGHSH, CDR2 LQKENI, per germline. The CDR3 totals 13 residues. Between the trimmed V and J ends, which lost 5 bases and 4 bases, there was a span of 9 bases. In DNA form, the CDR3 reads TGTGCCAGCTCAGGTCAGACTAATCAGCCCCAGCATTTT. This encodes CASSGQTNQPQHF.

This chain uses TRBV7-2 with TRBJ2-3, with TRBD1 as a possible D gene (5 bases). V was cut by 2 bases and J by 0 bases, with 12 bases left in between. The CDR3 is 16 residues long. Germline CDR1 is SGHTA and CDR2 is FQGNSA. CDR3 in DNA: TGTGCCAGCAGCTTAAATACAGGCCTTAGCACAGATACGCAGTATTTT. It encodes CASSLNTGLSTDTQYF. Based on the CDR3 plus reference TRBV7-2 and TRBJ2-3, the full variable domain is GAGVSQSPSNKVTEKGKDVELRCDPISGHTALYWYRQSLGQGLEFLIYFQGNSAPDKSGLPSDRFSAERTGGSVSTLTIQRTQQEDSAVYLCASSLNTGLSTDTQYFGPGTRLTVL.

As for this clone: A read error may account for a junction end that differs from germline. This CDR3 is CSVVMAGTEVFF. CDR3 nucleotides: TGCAGCGTTGTGATGGCCGGGACTGAAGTTTTCTTT. The chain has TRBV29-1 and TRBJ1-1; D possibly corresponds to TRBD1 (5 bases). The CDR3 length is 12 residues. Germline V lookup: CDR1 SQVTM, CDR2 ANQGSEA.

Regarding this clone: A read error may account for a junction end that differs from germline. The V gene is TRBV2, the J gene TRBJ1-1, with D uncertain. The germline V gene has CDR1 SNHLY and CDR2 FYNNEI. The CDR3 is 13 residues long. For the CDR3, the DNA is TGTGCCAGCAGATCGCAGCCGAACACTGAAGCTCTCTTT. Amino acids: CASRSQPNTEALF. The whole variable domain, remainder taken from reference TRBV2 and TRBJ1-1, is EPEVTQTPSHQVTQMGQEVILRCVPISNHLYFYWYRQILGQKVEFLVSFYNNEISEKSEIFDDQFSVERPDGSNFTLKIRSTKLEDSAMYFCASRSQPNTEALFGQGTRLTVV.

This clone was observed a single time. V is TRBV3-1 (or the pseudogene TRBV3-2) and J is TRBJ1-5; D perhaps matches TRBD1 (6 bases). CDR1 is LGHDT, CDR2 YNNKEL, per germline (reference sequence). V was trimmed by 1 base and J by 1 base, leaving 11 bases between them. The CDR3 is 16 amino acids. CDR3 sequence reads: CASSQGSQGSNQPQHF. DNA of the CDR3: TGTGCCAGCAGCCAAGGTAGCCAGGGGAGCAATCAGCCCCAGCATTTT.

With respect to this clone: One junction end does not reproduce the germline sequence, and a read error may be involved. The chain recombines TRBV4-1 with TRBJ1-2, with D perhaps TRBD1 (6 bases). CDR1 MGHRA and CDR2 YSYEKL come from the germline V gene. The CDR3 is made up of 14 amino acids. CDR3 DNA sequence: TGCGTCAGCAGGCCTGGACAGACGAACTATGGCTACACCTTC. Residues: CVSRPGQTNYGYTF.

The genes are TRBV5-1 and TRBJ1-1; possibly TRBD1 for D (5 bases). Looked up from germline, CDR1 is SGHRS and CDR2 is YFSETQ. With 0 bases removed from V and 5 bases from J, the gap between germline ends came to 11 bases. This CDR3 region has 14 residues. The CDR3 DNA reads as TGCGCCAGCAGCTTGGTCGGGAAGGGGACTGAAGCTTTCTTT. It yields the protein CASSLVGKGTEAFF.